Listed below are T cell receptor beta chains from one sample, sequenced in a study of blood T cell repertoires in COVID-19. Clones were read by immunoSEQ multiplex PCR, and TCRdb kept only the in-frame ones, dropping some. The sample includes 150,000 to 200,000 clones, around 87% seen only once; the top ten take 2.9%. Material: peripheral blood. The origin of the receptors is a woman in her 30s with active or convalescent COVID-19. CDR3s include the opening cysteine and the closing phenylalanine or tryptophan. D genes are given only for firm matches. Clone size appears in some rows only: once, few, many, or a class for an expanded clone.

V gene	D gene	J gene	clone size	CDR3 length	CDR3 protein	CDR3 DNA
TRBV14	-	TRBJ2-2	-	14	CASSVSNLAGELFF	TGTGCCAGCAGCGTTTCTAATTTGGCCGGGGAGCTGTTTTTT
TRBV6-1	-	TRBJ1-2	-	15	CASSEARQKWYGYTF	TGTGCCAGCAGTGAAGCGCGACAGAAATGGTATGGCTACACCTTC
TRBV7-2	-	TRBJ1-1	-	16	CASSPHVGRAGTEAFF	TGTGCCAGCAGCCCCCACGTCGGCAGGGCGGGGACTGAAGCTTTCTTT
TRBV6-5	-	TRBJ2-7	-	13	CASRVPGLYEQYF	TGTGCCAGCAGGGTCCCGGGACTCTACGAGCAGTACTTC
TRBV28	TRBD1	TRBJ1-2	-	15	CASTYPGQGVYGYTF	TGTGCCAGCACCTACCCGGGACAGGGAGTCTATGGCTACACCTTC
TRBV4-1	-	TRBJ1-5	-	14	CASSQDAGNQPQHF	TGCGCCAGCAGCCAAGATGCGGGGAATCAGCCCCAGCATTTT
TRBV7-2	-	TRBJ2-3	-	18	CASSLEVAGLGATDTQYF	TGTGCCAGCAGCTTAGAAGTTGCCGGCTTGGGGGCCACAGATACGCAGTATTTT
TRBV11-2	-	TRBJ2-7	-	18	CASSLERARGSRAVEQYF	TGTGCCAGCAGCTTAGAGCGGGCCAGGGGTTCCAGGGCGGTCGAGCAGTACTTC
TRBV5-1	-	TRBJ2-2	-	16	CASRNGGVTNTGELFF	TGCGCCAGCAGGAATGGAGGGGTGACGAACACCGGGGAGCTGTTTTTT
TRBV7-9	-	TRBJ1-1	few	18	CASSLARQRAPDNTEAFF	TGTGCCAGCAGCTTAGCGAGACAGAGAGCTCCGGATAACACTGAAGCTTTCTTT
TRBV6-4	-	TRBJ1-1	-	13	CASSGLVNTEAFF	TGTGCCAGCAGTGGTCTCGTGAACACTGAAGCTTTCTTT
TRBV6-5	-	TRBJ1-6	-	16	CASSYSRRSVNSPLHF	TGTGCCAGCAGTTACTCGAGGCGGAGTGTTAATTCACCCCTCCACTTT
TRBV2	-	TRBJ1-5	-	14	CASRETRGGQPQHF	TGTGCCAGCAGAGAAACCAGGGGCGGTCAGCCCCAGCATTTT
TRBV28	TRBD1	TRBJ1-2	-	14	CASSPPTGMYGYTF	TGTGCCAGCAGTCCCCCGACAGGGATGTATGGCTACACCTTC
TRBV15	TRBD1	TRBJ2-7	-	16	CATSKFDRGLSYEQYF	TGTGCCACCAGCAAATTCGACAGGGGTCTTAGCTACGAGCAGTACTTC